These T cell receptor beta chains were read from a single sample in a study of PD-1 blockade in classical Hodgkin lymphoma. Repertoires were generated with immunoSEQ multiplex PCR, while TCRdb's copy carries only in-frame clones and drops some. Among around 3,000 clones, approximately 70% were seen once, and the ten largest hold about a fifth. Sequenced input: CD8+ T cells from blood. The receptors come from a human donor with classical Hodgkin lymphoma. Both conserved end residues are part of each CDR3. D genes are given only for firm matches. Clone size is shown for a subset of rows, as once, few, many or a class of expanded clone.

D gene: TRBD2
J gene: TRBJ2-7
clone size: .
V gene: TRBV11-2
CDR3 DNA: TGTGCCAGCAGCTGGAGCGGACTAGCGGGAGTATCCTCCGAGCAGTACTTC
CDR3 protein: CASSWSGLAGVSSEQYF

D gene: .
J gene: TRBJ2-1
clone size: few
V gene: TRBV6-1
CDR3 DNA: TGTGCCAGCAGTGACTCCGGGACTGGATACAATGAGCAGTTCTTC
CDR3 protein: CASSDSGTGYNEQFF

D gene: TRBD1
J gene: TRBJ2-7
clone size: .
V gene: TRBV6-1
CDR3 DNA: TGTGCCAGCAGTCCAGACGCAGGGGGCGTCTACGAGCAGTACTTC
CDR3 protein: CASSPDAGGVYEQYF

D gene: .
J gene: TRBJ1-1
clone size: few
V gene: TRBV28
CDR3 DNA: TGTGCCAGCAGTTGGAACCGGGACCTCTTTCCTAGCCCTGAAGCTTTCTTT
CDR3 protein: CASSWNRDLFPSPEAFF

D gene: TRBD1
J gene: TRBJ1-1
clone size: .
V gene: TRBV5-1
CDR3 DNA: TGCGCCAGCAGCCCGGAGACAGGGGAAGCTTTCTTT
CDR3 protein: CASSPETGEAFF

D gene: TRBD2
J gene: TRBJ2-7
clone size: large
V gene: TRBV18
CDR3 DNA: TGTGCCAGCTCCCCCCCGGGACTAGCGGGAGTTCGCCCCTACGAGCAGTACTTC
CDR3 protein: CASSPPGLAGVRPYEQYF

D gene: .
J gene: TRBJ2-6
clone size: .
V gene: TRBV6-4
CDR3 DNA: TGTGCCAGCAGTGACAACGGGGGCTCTGGGGCCAACGTCCTGACTTTC
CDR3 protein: CASSDNGGSGANVLTF

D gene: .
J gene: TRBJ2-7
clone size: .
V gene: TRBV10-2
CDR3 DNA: TGCGCCAGCAGAGGGGAACTAGACTCCTACGAGCAGTACTTC
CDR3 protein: CASRGELDSYEQYF

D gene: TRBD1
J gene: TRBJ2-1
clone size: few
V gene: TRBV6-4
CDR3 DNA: TGTGCCAGCGCGTCCGGGACAGGGGATATCGGTGAGCAGTTCTTC
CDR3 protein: CASASGTGDIGEQFF

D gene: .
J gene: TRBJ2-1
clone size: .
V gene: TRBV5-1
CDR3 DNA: TGCGCCAGCAGCTTGGAGAGGGGCTTATCCTACAATGAGCAGTTCTTC
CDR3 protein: CASSLERGLSYNEQFF

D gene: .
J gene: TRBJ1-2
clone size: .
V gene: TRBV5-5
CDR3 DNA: TGTGCCAGCAGCTTGGACAGGGACGCTGGCTACACCTTC
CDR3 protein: CASSLDRDAGYTF

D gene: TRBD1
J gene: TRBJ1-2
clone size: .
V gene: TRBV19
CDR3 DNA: TGTGCCAGTAGCCGAGGGGGCAGAAGCTCCTATGGCTACACCTTC
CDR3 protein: CASSRGGRSSYGYTF

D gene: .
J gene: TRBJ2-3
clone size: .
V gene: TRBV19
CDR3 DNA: TGTGCCAGTACCCCCGAGGGGGCAGGGAGGGATGCAGATACGCAGTATTTT
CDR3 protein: CASTPEGAGRDADTQYF

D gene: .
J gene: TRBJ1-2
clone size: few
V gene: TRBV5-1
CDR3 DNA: TGCGCCAGCAGCTTGTTTGGGGTGGTCTTCGGTGGCTACACCTTC
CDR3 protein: CASSLFGVVFGGYTF

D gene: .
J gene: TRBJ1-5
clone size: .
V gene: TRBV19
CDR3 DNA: TGTGCCAGTAGTACCATCGCCAATCAGCCCCAGCATTTT
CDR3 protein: CASSTIANQPQHF

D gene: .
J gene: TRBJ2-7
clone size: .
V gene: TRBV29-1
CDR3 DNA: TGCAGCGTGTACAGGGACGAGCAGTACTTC
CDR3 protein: CSVYRDEQYF

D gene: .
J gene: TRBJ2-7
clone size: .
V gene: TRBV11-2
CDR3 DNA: TGTGCCAGCAGCTTCTCTGGACAGCCCGACTCCCTGTACTTC
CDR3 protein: CASSFSGQPDSLYF

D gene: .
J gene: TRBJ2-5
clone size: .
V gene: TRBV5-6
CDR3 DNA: TGTGCCAGCAGCTTCCGGGACCCCGAGACCCAGTACTTC
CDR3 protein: CASSFRDPETQYF

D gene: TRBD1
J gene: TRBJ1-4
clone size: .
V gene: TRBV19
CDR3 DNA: TGTGCCAGTAGAAGGGACAGGCCTAATGAAAAACTGTTTTTT
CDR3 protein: CASRRDRPNEKLFF

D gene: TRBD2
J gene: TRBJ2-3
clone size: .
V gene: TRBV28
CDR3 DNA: TGTGCCAGCACCGCGGGAGGGCCAACAGATACGCAGTATTTT
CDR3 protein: CASTAGGPTDTQYF

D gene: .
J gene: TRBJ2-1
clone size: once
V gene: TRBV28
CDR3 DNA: TGTGCCAGCAGTTCACCGACTAGCAATGAGCAGTTCTTC
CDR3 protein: CASSSPTSNEQFF

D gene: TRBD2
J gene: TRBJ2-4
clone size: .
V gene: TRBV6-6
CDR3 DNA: TGTGCCAGCAGTTACAGGGAGGGAAACATTCAGTACTTC
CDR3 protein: CASSYREGNIQYF

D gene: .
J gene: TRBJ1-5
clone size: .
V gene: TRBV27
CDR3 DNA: TGTGCCAGCAGTTTATGGGGAGGCCAGCCCCAGCATTTT
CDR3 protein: CASSLWGGQPQHF

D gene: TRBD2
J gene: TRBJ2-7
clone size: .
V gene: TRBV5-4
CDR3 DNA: TGTGCCAGCAGCTTGACTAGCGGGAGCTACGAGCAGTACTTC
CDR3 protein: CASSLTSGSYEQYF

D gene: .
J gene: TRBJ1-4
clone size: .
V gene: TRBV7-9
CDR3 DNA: TGTGCCAGCAGCTTAGTGGACCGGGGGTGGATCGAAAAACTGTTTTTT
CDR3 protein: CASSLVDRGWIEKLFF

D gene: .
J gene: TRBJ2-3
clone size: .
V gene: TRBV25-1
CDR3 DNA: TGTGCCAGCAGGACAAGCACAGATACGCAGTATTTT
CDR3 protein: CASRTSTDTQYF

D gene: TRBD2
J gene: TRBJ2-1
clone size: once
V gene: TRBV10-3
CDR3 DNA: TGTGCCATCAGTGAGGCCTTCCCTCGGCTAGCGGGAGGGAGCAATGAGCAGTTCTTC
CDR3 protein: CAISEAFPRLAGGSNEQFF

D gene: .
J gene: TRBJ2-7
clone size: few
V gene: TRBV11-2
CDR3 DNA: TGTGCCAGCAGCGTGGGGGGTGGGTCCTACGAGCAGTACTTC
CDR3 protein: CASSVGGGSYEQYF

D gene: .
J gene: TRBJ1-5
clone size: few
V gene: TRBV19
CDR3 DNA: TGTGCCAGTAGTATAGGTCGGGCTTATAGCAATCAGCCCCAGCATTTT
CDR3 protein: CASSIGRAYSNQPQHF

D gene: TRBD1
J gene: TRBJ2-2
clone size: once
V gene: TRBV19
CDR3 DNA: TGTGCCAGTAGTGTGCAGACAGGGGGGCACACCGGGGAGCTGTTTTTT
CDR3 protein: CASSVQTGGHTGELFF

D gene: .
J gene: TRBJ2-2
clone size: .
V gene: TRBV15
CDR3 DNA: TGTGCCACCAGCGCGAACAGGGAATCCGGGGAGCTGTTTTTT
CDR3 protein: CATSANRESGELFF

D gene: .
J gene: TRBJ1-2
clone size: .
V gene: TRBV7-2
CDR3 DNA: TGTGCCAGCAGCTTCGGGCGTGGCGGGTATGGCTACACCTTC
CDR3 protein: CASSFGRGGYGYTF

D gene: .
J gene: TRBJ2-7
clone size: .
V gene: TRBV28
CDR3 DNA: TGTGCCAGCAGTTTTGGGTACGAGCAGTACTTC
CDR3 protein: CASSFGYEQYF

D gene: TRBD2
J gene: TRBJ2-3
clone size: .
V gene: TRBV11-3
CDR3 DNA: TGTGCCAGCAGCTTCCCGGGACTAGCGGGAGTGTGGGCTGAAGATACGCAGTATTTT
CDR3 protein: CASSFPGLAGVWAEDTQYF

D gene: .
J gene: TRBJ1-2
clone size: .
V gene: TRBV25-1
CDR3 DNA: TGTGCCAGCAGTGAGTTAAGGGGGAGCACGTCTAACTATGGCTACACCTTC
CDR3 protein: CASSELRGSTSNYGYTF

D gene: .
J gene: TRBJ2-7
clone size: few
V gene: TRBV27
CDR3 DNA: TGTGCCAGCAGCCCCAGGGGGGCCAGAAGCTACGAGCAGTACTTC
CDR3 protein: CASSPRGARSYEQYF

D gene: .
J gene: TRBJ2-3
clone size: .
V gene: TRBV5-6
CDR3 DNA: TGTGCCAGCAGCGCCAATAGGAATACGCAGTATTTT
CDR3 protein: CASSANRNTQYF

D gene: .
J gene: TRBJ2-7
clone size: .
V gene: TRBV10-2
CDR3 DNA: TGCGCCAGCAGTGAGTCTGGGAGTGGGGGGGAGCAGTACTTC
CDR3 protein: CASSESGSGGEQYF

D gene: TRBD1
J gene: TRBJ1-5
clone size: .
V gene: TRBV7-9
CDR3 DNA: TGTGCCAGCAGTCCAACAGGGGCGAATCAGCCCCAGCATTTT
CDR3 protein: CASSPTGANQPQHF

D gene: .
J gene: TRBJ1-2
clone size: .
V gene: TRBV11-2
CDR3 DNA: TGTGCCAGCAGCTACAGGGTTCGGCCCTATGGCTACACCTTC
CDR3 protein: CASSYRVRPYGYTF

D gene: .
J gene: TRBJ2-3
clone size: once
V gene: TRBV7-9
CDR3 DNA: TGTGCCGGCAGCCGAAGGGTCAGCCTTAGCACAGATACGCAGTATTTT
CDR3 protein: CAGSRRVSLSTDTQYF

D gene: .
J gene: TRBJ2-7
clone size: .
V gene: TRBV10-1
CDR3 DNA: TGCGCCAGCAGTGAGTCTTCAGGGGCCTACGAGCAGTACTTC
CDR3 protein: CASSESSGAYEQYF

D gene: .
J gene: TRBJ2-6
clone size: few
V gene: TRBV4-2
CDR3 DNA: TGTGCCAGCAGCCAAGAGGAGGGGTCTGGGGCCAACGTCCTGACTTTC
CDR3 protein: CASSQEEGSGANVLTF

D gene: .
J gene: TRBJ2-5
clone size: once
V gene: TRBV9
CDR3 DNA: TGTGCCAGCAGCGTAGGAGGGACTGGGGTAGAGACCCAGTACTTC
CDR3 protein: CASSVGGTGVETQYF

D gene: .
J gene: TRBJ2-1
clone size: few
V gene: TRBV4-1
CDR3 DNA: TGCGCCAGCAGCCAAGATACGATGTCCTCCTACAATGAGCAGTTCTTC
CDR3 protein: CASSQDTMSSYNEQFF

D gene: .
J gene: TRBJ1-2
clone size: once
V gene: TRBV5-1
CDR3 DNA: TGCGCCAGCAGCGGGGATGGGAACTATGGCTACACCTTC
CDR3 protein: CASSGDGNYGYTF

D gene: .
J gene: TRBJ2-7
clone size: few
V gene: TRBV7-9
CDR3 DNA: TGTGCCAGCAGCTTAGGATCTCAATACGAGCAGTACTTC
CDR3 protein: CASSLGSQYEQYF

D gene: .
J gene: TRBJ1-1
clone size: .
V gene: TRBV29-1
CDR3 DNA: TGCAGCGCCTACAGGGAGGGGAACACTGAAGCTTTCTTT
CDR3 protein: CSAYREGNTEAFF

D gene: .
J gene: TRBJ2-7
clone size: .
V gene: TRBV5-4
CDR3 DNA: TGTGCCAGCAGCCTGAGTATCGGGTTAGCCTACGAGCAGTACTTC
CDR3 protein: CASSLSIGLAYEQYF

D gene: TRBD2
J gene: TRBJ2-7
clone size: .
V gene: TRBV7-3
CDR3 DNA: TGTGCCAGCAGCTTATCAGCGGGAGGGTCTGGAGAGCAGTACTTC
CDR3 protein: CASSLSAGGSGEQYF

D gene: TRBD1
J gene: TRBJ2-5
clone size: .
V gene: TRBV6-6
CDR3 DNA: TGTGCCAGCAGTCGACAGGGGACGCAAGAGACCCAGTACTTC
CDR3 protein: CASSRQGTQETQYF

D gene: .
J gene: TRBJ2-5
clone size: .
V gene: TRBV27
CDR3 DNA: TGTGCCAGCGGCCCCGGAGGGGCTGGAGAGACCCAGTACTTC
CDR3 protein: CASGPGGAGETQYF

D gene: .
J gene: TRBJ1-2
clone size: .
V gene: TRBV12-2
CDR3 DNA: TGTGCAAGTCGCATCACAGGGGGCCCTAACTATGGCTACACCTTC
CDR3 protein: CASRITGGPNYGYTF

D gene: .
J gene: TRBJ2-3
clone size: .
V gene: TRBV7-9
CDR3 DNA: TGTGCCAGCAGCTCCGATTGGTGGCTTGATACGCAGTATTTT
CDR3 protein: CASSSDWWLDTQYF

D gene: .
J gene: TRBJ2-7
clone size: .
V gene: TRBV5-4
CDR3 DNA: TGTGCCAGCAGCTCAGACTTATTGGGCTACTACGAGCAGTACTTC
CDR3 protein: CASSSDLLGYYEQYF

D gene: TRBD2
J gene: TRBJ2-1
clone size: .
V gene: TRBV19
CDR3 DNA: TGTGCCAGTAGTGAGTCCGTGGGAGGACTAGACGATGAGCAGTTCTTC
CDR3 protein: CASSESVGGLDDEQFF

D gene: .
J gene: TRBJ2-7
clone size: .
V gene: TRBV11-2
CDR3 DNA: TGTGCCAGCAGCTTACCGGGACGGGGACGAGCAAACCCCTACGAGCAGTACTTC
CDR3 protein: CASSLPGRGRANPYEQYF

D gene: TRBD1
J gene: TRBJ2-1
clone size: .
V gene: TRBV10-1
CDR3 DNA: TGCGCCAGCAGTGGAGGGGGCGCTTATTACAATGAGCAGTTCTTC
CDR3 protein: CASSGGGAYYNEQFF